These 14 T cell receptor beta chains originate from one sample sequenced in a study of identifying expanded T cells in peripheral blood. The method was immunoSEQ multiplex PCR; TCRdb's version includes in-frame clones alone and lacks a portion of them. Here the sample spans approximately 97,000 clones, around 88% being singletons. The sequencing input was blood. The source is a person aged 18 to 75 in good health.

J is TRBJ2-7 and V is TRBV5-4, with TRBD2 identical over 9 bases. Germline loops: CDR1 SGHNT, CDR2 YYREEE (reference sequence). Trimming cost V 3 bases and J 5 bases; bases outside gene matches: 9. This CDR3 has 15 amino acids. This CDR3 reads CASSSGVLAGNEQYF. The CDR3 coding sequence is TGTGCCAGCAGCTCGGGGGTTCTAGCGGGAAACGAGCAGTACTTC.

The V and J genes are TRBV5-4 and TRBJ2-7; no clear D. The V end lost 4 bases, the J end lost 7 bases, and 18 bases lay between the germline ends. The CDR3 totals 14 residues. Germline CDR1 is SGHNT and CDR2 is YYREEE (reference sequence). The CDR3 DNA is TGTGCCAGCAGCCCTGGCTTATATGGAACGGAGCAGTACTTC. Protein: CASSPGLYGTEQYF. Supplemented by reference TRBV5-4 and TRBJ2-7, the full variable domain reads ETGVTQSPTHLIKTRGQQVTLRCSSQSGHNTVSWYQQALGQGPQFIFQYYREEENGRGNFPPRFSGLQFPNYSSELNVNALELDDSALYLCASSPGLYGTEQYFGPGTRLTVT.

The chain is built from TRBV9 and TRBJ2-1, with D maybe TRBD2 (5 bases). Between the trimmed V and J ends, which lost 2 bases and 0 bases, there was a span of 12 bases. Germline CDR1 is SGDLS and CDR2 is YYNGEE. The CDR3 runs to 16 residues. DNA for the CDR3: TGTGCCAGCAGCGTGGGAGTTGGCCGCTCCTACAATGAGCAGTTCTTC. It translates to CASSVGVGRSYNEQFF.

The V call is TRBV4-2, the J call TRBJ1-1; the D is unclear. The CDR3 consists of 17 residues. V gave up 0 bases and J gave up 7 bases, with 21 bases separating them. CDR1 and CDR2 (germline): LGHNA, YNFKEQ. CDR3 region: CASSQELRSAGWDEAFF. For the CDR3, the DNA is TGTGCCAGCAGCCAAGAACTTCGGTCGGCTGGTTGGGATGAAGCTTTCTTT.

CDR3 coding DNA: TGTGCCAGCAGTCCAGGGTTGAGGTACCAAGAGACCCAGTACTTC. Residues: CASSPGLRYQETQYF. The J gene is TRBJ2-5, the V gene TRBV6-6; weak D call: TRBD1 (5 bases). V gave up 5 bases and J gave up 0 bases, with 13 bases separating them. Germline V gene sequence: CDR1 MNHNY, CDR2 SVGAGI (reference sequence). This CDR3 spans 15 amino acids.

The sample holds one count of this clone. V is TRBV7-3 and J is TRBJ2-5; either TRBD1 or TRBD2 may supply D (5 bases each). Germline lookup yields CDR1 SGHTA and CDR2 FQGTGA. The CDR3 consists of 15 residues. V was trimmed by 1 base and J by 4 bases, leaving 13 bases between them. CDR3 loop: CASSLMQGAGETQYF. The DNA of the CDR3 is TGTGCCAGCAGCTTAATGCAGGGAGCAGGAGAGACCCAGTACTTC.

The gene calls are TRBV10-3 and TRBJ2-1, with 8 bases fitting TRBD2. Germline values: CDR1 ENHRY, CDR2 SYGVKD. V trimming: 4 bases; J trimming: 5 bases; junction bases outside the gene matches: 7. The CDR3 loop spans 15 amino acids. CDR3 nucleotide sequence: TGTGCCATCAGTGCTGTCGCGGGAGGTAACAATGAGCAGTTCTTC. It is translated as CAISAVAGGNNEQFF.

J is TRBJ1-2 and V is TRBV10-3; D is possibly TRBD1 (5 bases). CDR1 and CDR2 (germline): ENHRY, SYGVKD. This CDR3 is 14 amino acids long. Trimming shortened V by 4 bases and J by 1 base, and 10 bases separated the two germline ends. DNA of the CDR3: TGTGCCATCAGTGTACAGGAGGGTAACTATGGCTACACCTTC. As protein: CAISVQEGNYGYTF.

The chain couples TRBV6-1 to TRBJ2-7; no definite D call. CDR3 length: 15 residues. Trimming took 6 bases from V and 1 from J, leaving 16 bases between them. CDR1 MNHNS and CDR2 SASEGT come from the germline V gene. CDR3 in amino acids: CASRAGRTGSYEQYF. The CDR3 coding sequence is TGTGCCAGCAGAGCTGGACGGACCGGGTCCTACGAGCAGTACTTC.

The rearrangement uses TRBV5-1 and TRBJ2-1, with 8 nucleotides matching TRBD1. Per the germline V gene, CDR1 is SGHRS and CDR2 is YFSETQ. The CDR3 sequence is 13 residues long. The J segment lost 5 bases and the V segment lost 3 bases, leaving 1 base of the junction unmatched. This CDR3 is CASSWDRNNEQFF. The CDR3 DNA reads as TGCGCCAGCAGCTGGGACAGGAACAATGAGCAGTTCTTC.

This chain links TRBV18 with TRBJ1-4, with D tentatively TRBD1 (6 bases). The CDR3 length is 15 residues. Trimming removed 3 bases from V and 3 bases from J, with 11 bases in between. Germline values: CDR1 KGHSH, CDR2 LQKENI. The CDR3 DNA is TGTGCCAGCTCACCTAGGGGGACGGCTAATGAAAAACTGTTTTTT. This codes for CASSPRGTANEKLFF.

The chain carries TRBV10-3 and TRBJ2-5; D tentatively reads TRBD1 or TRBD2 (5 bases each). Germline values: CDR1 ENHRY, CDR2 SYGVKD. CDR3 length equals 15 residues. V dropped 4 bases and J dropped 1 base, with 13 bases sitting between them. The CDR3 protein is CAISAGPIAQETQYF. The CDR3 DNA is TGTGCCATCAGTGCGGGACCCATAGCCCAAGAGACCCAGTACTTC.

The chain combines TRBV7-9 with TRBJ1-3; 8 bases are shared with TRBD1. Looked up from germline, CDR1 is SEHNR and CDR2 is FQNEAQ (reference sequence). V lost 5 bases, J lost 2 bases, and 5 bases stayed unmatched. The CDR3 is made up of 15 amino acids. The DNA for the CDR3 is TGTGCCAGCAGCCTGCAGGGGGCTCCTGGAAACACCATATATTTT. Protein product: CASSLQGAPGNTIYF.

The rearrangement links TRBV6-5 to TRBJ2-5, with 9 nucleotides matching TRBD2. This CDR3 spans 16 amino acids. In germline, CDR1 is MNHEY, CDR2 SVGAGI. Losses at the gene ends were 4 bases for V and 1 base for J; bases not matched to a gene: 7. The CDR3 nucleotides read TGTGCCAGCAGTTGGAGCGGGAGGAAGGCCCAAGAGACCCAGTACTTC. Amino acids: CASSWSGRKAQETQYF.